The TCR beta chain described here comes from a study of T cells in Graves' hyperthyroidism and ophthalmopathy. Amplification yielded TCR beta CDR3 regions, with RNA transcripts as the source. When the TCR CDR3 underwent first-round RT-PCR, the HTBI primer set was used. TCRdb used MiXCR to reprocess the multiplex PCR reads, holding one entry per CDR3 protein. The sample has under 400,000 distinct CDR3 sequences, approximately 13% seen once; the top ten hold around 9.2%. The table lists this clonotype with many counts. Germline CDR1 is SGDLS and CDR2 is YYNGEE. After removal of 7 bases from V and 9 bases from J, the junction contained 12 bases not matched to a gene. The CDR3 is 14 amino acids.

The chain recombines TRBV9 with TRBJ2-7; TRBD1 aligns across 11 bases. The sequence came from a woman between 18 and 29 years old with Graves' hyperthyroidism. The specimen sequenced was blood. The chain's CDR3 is CASSRAGQGALQYF. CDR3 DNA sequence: TGTGCCAGCTCGCGGGCAGGACAGGGGGCGTTGCAGTACTTC.